This TCR beta chain was sequenced in a study of long-term antiretroviral therapy in people with HIV. Study summary: The study's earliest collections predate the 2015 immediate-ART recommendation by about a decade. Study-level results: The ART regimens used between about 2004 and 2018 may be less effective than current ones.

This clone was seen only a few times. What it binds is unknown. The run of the v3.0 immunoSEQ assay was at survey level. About 35,000-55,000 T-cell genomes per sample were the sequencing target. Libraries were prepared by immunoSEQ multiplex PCR; TCRdb keeps only in-frame clonotypes and omits some of them. Of around 43,000 clones listed, approximately 94% are singletons. Germline CDR1 SGHTS, CDR2 YDEGEE. Trimming removed 1 base from V and 1 base from J; junction bases left unmatched: 1. CDR3 length equals 14 residues. This rearrangement joins TRBV5-8 to TRBJ1-1; 7 nucleotides agree with TRBD1. Sequences were derived from unsorted PBMCs, sampled 9 to 9.5 years after starting antiretroviral therapy. This receptor was taken from a man between 25 and 39 years old with HIV. The CDR3 coding sequence is TGTGCCAGCAGCTTGACAGGGGCGAACACTGAAGCTTTCTTT. It encodes CASSLTGANTEAFF.